The 24 T cell receptor beta chains below come from one sample, sequenced in a study of human T cells and chemical hapten exposure. Time point given: patch test 1, 2 weeks after DPC sensitization. Treatment specified: therapeutic diphenylcyclopropenone sensitization with weekly scalp DPC. TCRdb processed the RACE reads anew with MiXCR; each CDR3 protein has one entry. This sample has about 360,000 distinct CDR3 sequences, with roughly 5% found just once. The material sequenced was whole blood, taken in connection with sensitization to the hapten diphenylcyclopropenone (DPC). These receptors were taken from a woman aged 50 to 60 with alopecia areata. Some clones in this sample may be carry-over from other donors' samples.

This clonotype occurred a few times. The chain uses TRBV5-1 and TRBJ1-5; D uncertain. Between the trimmed V and J ends, which lost 4 bases and 8 bases, there was a span of 16 bases. The CDR3 totals 14 residues. Germline V gene lookup returns CDR1 SGHRS and CDR2 YFSETQ. CDR3 loop: CASSPGGGSEPQHF. The DNA for the CDR3 is TGCGCCAGCAGCCCTGGCGGAGGGTCGGAGCCCCAGCATTTT.

This clonotype has just a few counts. V and J are TRBV5-1 and TRBJ1-5, with a possible D match to TRBD1 (5 bases). The ends were cut back, 4 bases at V and 5 bases at J, with 13 bases in the middle. The germline V gene encodes CDR1 SGHRS and CDR2 YFSETQ. The CDR3 length is 14 residues. The CDR3 spells CASSPDPGDQPQHF. The CDR3 bases are TGCGCCAGCAGCCCCGACCCGGGGGATCAGCCCCAGCATTTT.

The V and J genes are TRBV2 and TRBJ2-3; TRBD1 matches at 7 bases. CDR3 length equals 14 residues. Trimming at V came to 6 bases and at J to 2 bases, leaving 5 bases not matched to a gene. The germline V gene encodes CDR1 SNHLY and CDR2 FYNNEI. The CDR3 DNA reads TGTGCCAGCAGCAAGGGACAGTCCACAGATACGCAGTATTTT. This translates into CASSKGQSTDTQYF.

This sequence joins TRBV6-5 and TRBJ2-7, with TRBD1 matching 8 bases. Germline loops: CDR1 MNHEY, CDR2 SVGAGI. This CDR3 region has 14 residues. J gave up 3 bases and V 2 bases, and 3 bases lay outside the gene matches. CDR3 nucleotide sequence: TGTGCCAGCAGTTACGGGACAGGAATCTACGAGCAGTACTTC. Translation: CASSYGTGIYEQYF.

The genes are TRBV2 and TRBJ2-2; D uncertain. The germline gives CDR1 SNHLY, CDR2 FYNNEI. The CDR3 has 15 residues. The ends were cut back, 4 bases at V and 0 bases at J, with 9 bases in the middle. The CDR3: CASSGHPPNTGELFF. The CDR3 DNA sequence: TGTGCCAGCAGTGGACACCCCCCGAACACCGGGGAGCTGTTTTTT.

This clonotype was seen ten or more times. The chain combines TRBV3-1 with TRBJ1-1; D is ambiguous. The V end was cut by 3 bases, the J end by 5 bases, with 7 bases between. The CDR3 has 12 amino acids. Germline V gene data show CDR1 as LGHDT and CDR2 as YNNKEL (reference sequence). In DNA form, the CDR3 reads TGTGCCAGCAGCCAGAGGGAGACTGAAGCTTTCTTT. It translates to CASSQRETEAFF.

The sample holds many counts of this clonotype. The chain couples TRBV12-3 or TRBV12-4 to TRBJ1-2, with D perhaps TRBD1 (6 bases). The CDR3 length is 16 residues. V was pared by 3 bases and J by 5 bases, with 19 bases between. CDR3 region: CASSFSRDIVDYGYTF. The CDR3 DNA reads TGTGCCAGCAGTTTTAGCCGGGACATCGTTGATTATGGCTACACCTTC.

This clonotype came up a few times. V gene TRBV3-1 combines with J gene TRBJ2-7; D tentatively fits TRBD1 or TRBD2 (5 bases each). Trimming stripped 0 bases from V and 6 bases from J, with 15 bases between. There are 15 residues in the CDR3. CDR1 LGHDT and CDR2 YNNKEL come from the germline V gene (reference sequence). The CDR3 spells CASSQEEGPAFEQYF. CDR3 DNA: TGTGCCAGCAGCCAAGAAGAGGGGCCGGCGTTCGAGCAGTACTTC.

The sample holds many counts of this clonotype. The chain couples TRBV30 to TRBJ2-7; 12 nucleotides agree with TRBD2. The ends lost 0 bases at V and 6 bases at J; junction bases unmatched: 0. The CDR3 length is 13 residues. In germline, CDR1 is GTSNPN, CDR2 SVGIG (reference sequence). CDR3 region: CAWSVLAGGEQYF. In DNA form, the CDR3 reads TGTGCCTGGAGTGTACTAGCGGGAGGCGAGCAGTACTTC.

This clonotype was counted at least ten times. This chain uses TRBV6-5 with TRBJ2-7; 12 bases match TRBD2. J was trimmed by 3 bases and V by 6 bases; bases with no gene match: 9. CDR3 size: 16 residues. CDR1 MNHEY and CDR2 SVGAGI come from the germline V gene. The CDR3 loop is CASSQGLAGPYYEQYF. CDR3 in DNA: TGTGCCAGCAGCCAAGGACTAGCGGGACCCTACTACGAGCAGTACTTC.

At least ten counts were recorded for this clonotype. The chain recombines TRBV12-3 or TRBV12-4 with TRBJ2-1; D is unclear. Trimming shortened V by 1 base and J by 4 bases, and 5 bases separated the two germline ends. The CDR3 consists of 13 residues. The CDR3 is CASSLGWYNEQFF. CDR3 in DNA: TGTGCCAGCAGTTTAGGTTGGTACAATGAGCAGTTCTTC.

In its sample, this clonotype was seen a few times. The J gene is TRBJ2-7, the V gene TRBV20-1; D may be TRBD1 or TRBD2 (5 bases each). V lost 2 bases and J 0 bases, leaving 11 bases between the germline ends. CDR1 is DFQATT, CDR2 SNEGSKA, per germline (reference sequence). The CDR3 covers 14 residues. CDR3 sequence: CSARKGDASYEQYF. DNA of the CDR3: TGCAGTGCTAGAAAAGGGGACGCCTCCTACGAGCAGTACTTC.

This clonotype was recorded at least ten times. V and J are TRBV18 and TRBJ2-4; no clear D gene. The CDR3 is made up of 11 amino acids. Germline CDR1 KGHSH, CDR2 LQKENI. V was trimmed by 4 bases and J by 6 bases, leaving 4 bases between them. The CDR3 protein is CASSLVNIQYF. The CDR3 nucleotides are TGTGCCAGCTCACTTGTAAACATTCAGTACTTC. Using reference TRBV18 and TRBJ2-4 for the parts outside the CDR3, the full variable domain is NAGVMQNPRHLVRRRGQEARLRCSPMKGHSHVYWYRQLPEEGLKFMVYLQKENIIDESGMPKERFSAEFPKEGPSILRIQQVVRGDSAAYFCASSLVNIQYFGAGTRLSVL.

This clonotype occurred many times. The V gene is TRBV7-3, the J gene TRBJ2-7, with TRBD1 matching 8 bases. The CDR3 covers 14 residues. CDR1 and CDR2 (germline): SGHTA, FQGTGA. Trimming cost V 5 bases and J 4 bases; bases outside gene matches: 7. As DNA, the CDR3 is TGTGCCAGCAGCGCCTCCGGGACAGGTTACGAGCAGTACTTC. Amino acid sequence: CASSASGTGYEQYF.

This clonotype showed up just a few times. The chain is built from TRBV2 and TRBJ1-2; D remains ambiguous. This CDR3 comprises 14 residues. CDR1 and CDR2 (germline): SNHLY, FYNNEI. V was clipped by 5 bases and J by 8 bases, with 18 bases between them. CDR3 sequence (DNA): TGTGCCAGCAGTAAGGGCAATGGAGTCACGGGCTACACCTTC. Translated, it gives CASSKGNGVTGYTF.

This clonotype was seen repeatedly, ten times or more. This chain uses TRBV4-1 with TRBJ2-7; 7 nucleotides align to TRBD2. Trimming at V came to 0 bases and at J to 3 bases, leaving 5 bases not matched to a gene. Germline assignment: CDR1 MGHRA and CDR2 YSYEKL. The CDR3 is 15 residues long. The CDR3 nucleotides are TGCGCCAGCAGCCAAGAGGACGGACTAGGCTACGAGCAGTACTTC. Amino acids: CASSQEDGLGYEQYF.

This clonotype was detected a few times. The V gene is TRBV3-1, the J gene TRBJ2-1; 7 bases line up with TRBD2. This CDR3 has 16 residues. V lost 1 base to trimming and J lost 9 bases; unmatched junction nucleotides: 12. In germline, CDR1 is LGHDT, CDR2 YNNKEL (reference sequence). As DNA, the CDR3 is TGTGCCAGCAGCCAAGGGGTAGCGGGCGCACCCACTGAGCAGTTCTTC. Amino acid sequence: CASSQGVAGAPTEQFF.

This clonotype was counted many times. The gene calls are TRBV6-1 and TRBJ1-6, with 8 bases matching TRBD1. V gave up 5 bases and J gave up 6 bases; unmatched junction bases: 12. The germline V gene has CDR1 MNHNS and CDR2 SASEGT. The CDR3 totals 17 residues. The CDR3 DNA reads as TGTGCCAGCAGTACGAACTCGGGACAGGTCGTTAATTCACCCCTCCACTTT. This gives the protein CASSTNSGQVVNSPLHF.

The V call is TRBV5-1, the J call TRBJ2-3, with D perhaps TRBD2 (6 bases). V was clipped by 0 bases and J by 4 bases, with 12 bases between them. The CDR3 totals 15 residues. Germline CDR1 and CDR2: SGHRS and YFSETQ. For the CDR3, the DNA is TGCGCCAGCAGCTTGGATAAGGGAGGTCCAGATACGCAGTATTTT. It encodes CASSLDKGGPDTQYF. Full variable domain (missing parts from reference TRBV5-1 and TRBJ2-3): KAGVTQTPRYLIKTRGQQVTLSCSPISGHRSVSWYQQTPGQGLQFLFEYFSETQRNKGNFPGRFSGRQFSNSRSEMNVSTLELGDSALYLCASSLDKGGPDTQYFGPGTRLTVL.

A few counts support this clonotype. This chain connects TRBV6-2 or TRBV6-3 to TRBJ1-5; D is uncertain. Trimming removed 7 bases from V and 3 bases from J, with 16 bases in between. The CDR3 runs 15 residues. Per germline, CDR1 MNHEY and CDR2 SVGEGT. CDR3 sequence (DNA): TGTGCCAGCACCCTCCAAGGACGGATCAATCAGCCCCAGCATTTT. This translates into CASTLQGRINQPQHF.

This clonotype has at least ten counts. This rearrangement joins TRBV12-3 or TRBV12-4 to TRBJ1-6, with D possibly matching TRBD1 (6 bases). This CDR3 comprises 15 residues. The V and J ends lost 5 bases and 7 bases respectively, with 15 bases between them. CDR3 sequence reads: CASSPLGGQNSPLHF. DNA for the CDR3: TGTGCCAGCAGTCCCTTGGGTGGACAGAATTCACCCCTCCACTTT.

This clonotype was seen at least ten times. The chain is built from TRBV29-1 and TRBJ2-7; D ambiguous. The CDR3 sequence is 13 residues long. Per germline, CDR1 SQVTM and CDR2 ANQGSEA. The V end was cut by 0 bases, the J end by 6 bases, with 12 bases between. The CDR3 DNA reads as TGCAGCGTTGAAGATCAGAGGTTGAGCGAGCAGTACTTC. This codes for CSVEDQRLSEQYF.

V gene TRBV2 combines with J gene TRBJ1-5; a weak D match, TRBD1 (6 bases). V lost 7 bases and J lost 7, with 17 bases in between. The CDR3 spans 14 residues. CDR1 and CDR2 from the germline V gene are SNHLY and FYNNEI. CDR3 nucleotides: TGTGCCAGCACCCTTCGGGGGGCAGGGCAGCCCCAGCATTTT. Protein: CASTLRGAGQPQHF.

The sample holds one count of this clonotype. The chain uses TRBV12-3 or TRBV12-4 and TRBJ1-2, with D uncertain. This CDR3 contains 11 residues. Deletions cut 2 bases from V and 8 bases from J, with 6 bases between. The CDR3 bases are TGTGCCAGCAGTTTACGGGCCGGCTACACCTTC. Translation gives CASSLRAGYTF.